This TCR beta chain was obtained from a study of blood T cell repertoires in COVID-19. Overall study: There were acute and convalescent COVID-19 samples, and they came from the United States, Italy and Spain.

Germline loops: CDR1 PRHDT, CDR2 FYEKMQ (reference sequence). The CDR3 is made up of 12 amino acids. V dropped 1 base and J dropped 7 bases, with 8 bases sitting between them. Authors' analysis steps: Nucleated cell number was recorded as an estimate derived from reference gene primer amplification. TCRdb's copy holds only in-frame clones and misses some; the assay was immunoSEQ multiplex PCR. D and trimming were read from the DNA, whereas the V and J calls and clone size are those reported in that table. The sample yields some 250,000 clones, 88% seen once. The chain links TRBV13 to TRBJ2-7; D uncertain. The sequence was obtained from a woman aged 25 to 45 with acute or convalescent COVID-19. The sequencing input was peripheral blood. This chain's CDR3 is CASSLVRREQYF. CDR3 nucleotide sequence: TGTGCCAGCAGCTTAGTTCGTAGAGAGCAGTACTTC.